This TCR beta chain was captured by sequencing in a study of OX40 agonist ivuxolimab in advanced cancers. Study summary: Prior anti-PD-1, anti-PD-L1 or anti-CTLA-4 therapy was allowed; around 43% had some.

Per the germline V gene, CDR1 is MGHDK and CDR2 is SYGVNS. The length of the CDR3 is 14 residues. J lost 4 bases, V lost 2 bases, and 5 bases had no gene match. The table came from immunoSEQ multiplex PCR; TCRdb's copy has only in-frame clones and leaves some out. This table has around 80,000 clones, 88% appearing once. The specimen comprised CD4+ or CD8+ T cells sorted from blood, sampled in a trial of the OX40 agonist ivuxolimab. V is TRBV25-1 and J is TRBJ2-7; 7 bases map to TRBD1. The receptor was derived from an adult with an advanced solid tumor such as melanoma, head and neck, liver or kidney cancer. Here the CDR3 DNA reads TGTGCCAGCAGTGAAACCGGGACAGTTTACGAGCAGTACTTC. Its translation is CASSETGTVYEQYF.